This T cell receptor beta chain appears in the sequencing data of a study of T cell repertoires in cytomegalovirus infection. The overall study: Through public TCR beta signatures, both CMV infection and matching HLA type were indicated. General study points: Frequencies of public TCR beta families were cumulated, and this identified carriers of CMV plus the relevant HLA. Ex vivo, HLA-C-restricted CMV-specific TCR beta clonotypes prevailed over the rest of the response.

The CDR3 loop spans 16 amino acids. Germline lookup yields CDR1 SGHTA and CDR2 FQGNSA. The V segment lost 5 bases and the J segment 3 bases; nucleotides outside the gene matches: 12. Turning to this clonotype: Its antigen remains unknown.

TCRdb reanalysed the reads using MiXCR and keeps one entry per CDR3 protein. The sample has a few hundred thousand distinct CDR3 sequences; approximately 40% are singletons. The sequences come from cultured PBMCs, collected from culture after CMV antigen stimulation. This receptor was obtained from a human donor in good health (CMV status not recorded). Some clones in this sample may be carry-over from other donors' samples. This chain joins TRBV7-2 and TRBJ1-1; 7 positions match TRBD1. The CDR3 spells CASSPSGTRGDTEAFF. CDR3 bases: TGTGCCAGCAGCCCCTCCGGGACCAGGGGGGACACTGAAGCTTTCTTT.